This T cell receptor (beta chain) is from a study of T cells after yellow fever vaccination. Findings and limits, study-wide: Overall, a small share of clonotypes was seen in both CD4 and CD8 compartments.

Worth noting for this clonotype: Its antigen remains unidentified.

MiXCR was run by TCRdb on the 5' RACE reads, yielding one entry per CDR3 protein. In the table there are some 550,000 distinct CDR3 sequences, approximately 21% of which are singletons. V lost 5 bases and J lost 6; bases outside the gene matches: 13. The germline gives CDR1 SGHVS, CDR2 FNYEAQ. This CDR3 has 16 residues. The receptor was isolated from a man aged 25-40 years who received the YFV17D yellow fever vaccine. The material was PBMCs, obtained 15 days after the yellow fever booster vaccination. The J gene is TRBJ1-1, the V gene TRBV7-6, with TRBD1 matching 9 bases. For the CDR3, the DNA is TGTGCCAGCAGCATAACAGGGGGCGCCGCGGGCGCTGAAGCTTTCTTT. It codes for CASSITGGAAGAEAFF.